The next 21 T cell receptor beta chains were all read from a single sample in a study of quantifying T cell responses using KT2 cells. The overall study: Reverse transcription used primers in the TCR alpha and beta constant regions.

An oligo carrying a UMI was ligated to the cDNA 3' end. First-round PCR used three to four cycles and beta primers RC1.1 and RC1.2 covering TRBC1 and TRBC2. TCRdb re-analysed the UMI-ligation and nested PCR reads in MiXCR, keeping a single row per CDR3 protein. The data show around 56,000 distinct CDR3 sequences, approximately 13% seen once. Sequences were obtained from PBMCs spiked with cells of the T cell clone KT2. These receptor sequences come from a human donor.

CDR3: CASSRLASGTDTQYF. The CDR3 nucleotides read TGTGCCAGCAGCCGACTAGCGTCCGGCACAGATACGCAGTATTTT. V usage is TRBV2 and J usage is TRBJ2-3; TRBD2 matches at 8 bases. This CDR3 comprises 15 residues. V was pared by 6 bases and J by 1 base, with 6 bases of the junction left unmatched. Germline CDR1 SNHLY, CDR2 FYNNEI.

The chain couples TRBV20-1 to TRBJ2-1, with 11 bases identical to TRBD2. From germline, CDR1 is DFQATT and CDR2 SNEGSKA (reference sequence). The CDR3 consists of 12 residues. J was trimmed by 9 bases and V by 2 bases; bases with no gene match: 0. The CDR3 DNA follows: TGCAGTGCTAGAACTAGCGGGAGTGAGCAGTTCTTC. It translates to CSARTSGSEQFF.

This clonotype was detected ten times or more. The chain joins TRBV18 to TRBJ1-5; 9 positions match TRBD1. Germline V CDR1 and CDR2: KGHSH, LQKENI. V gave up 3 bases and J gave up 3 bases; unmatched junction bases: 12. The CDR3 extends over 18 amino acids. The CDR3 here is CASSPLAPGQGNNQPQHF. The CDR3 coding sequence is TGTGCCAGCTCACCTTTGGCGCCGGGACAGGGTAACAATCAGCCCCAGCATTTT. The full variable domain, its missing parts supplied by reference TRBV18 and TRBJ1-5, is NAGVMQNPRHLVRRRGQEARLRCSPMKGHSHVYWYRQLPEEGLKFMVYLQKENIIDESGMPKERFSAEFPKEGPSILRIQQVVRGDSAAYFCASSPLAPGQGNNQPQHFGDGTRLSIL.

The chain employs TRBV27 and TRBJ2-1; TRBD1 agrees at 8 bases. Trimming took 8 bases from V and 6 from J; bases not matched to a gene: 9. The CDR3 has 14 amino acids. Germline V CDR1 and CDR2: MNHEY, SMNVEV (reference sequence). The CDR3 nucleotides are TGTGCCAGCCGACGGGGACAGGCGATCAATGAGCAGTTCTTC. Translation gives CASRRGQAINEQFF.

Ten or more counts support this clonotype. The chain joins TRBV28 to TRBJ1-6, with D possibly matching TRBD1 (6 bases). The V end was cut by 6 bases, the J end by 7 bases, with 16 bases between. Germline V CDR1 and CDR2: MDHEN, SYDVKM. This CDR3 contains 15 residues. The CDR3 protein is CASRRKQGRNSPLHF. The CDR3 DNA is TGTGCCAGCAGACGTAAACAGGGTCGAAATTCACCCCTCCACTTT.

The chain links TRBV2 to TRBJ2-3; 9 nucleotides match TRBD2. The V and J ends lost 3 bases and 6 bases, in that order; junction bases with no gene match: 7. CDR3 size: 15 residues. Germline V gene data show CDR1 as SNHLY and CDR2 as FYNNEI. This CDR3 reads CASSERTSVRDTQYF. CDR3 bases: TGTGCCAGCAGTGAGAGGACTAGCGTAAGGGATACGCAGTATTTT.

The CDR3 DNA reads as TGTGCCAGCCATATCCCTACGGGGGGTCTCCCAGATACGCAGTATTTT. This sequence encodes CASHIPTGGLPDTQYF. The chain combines TRBV7-2 with TRBJ2-3; 7 bases match TRBD2. The germline CDR1 and CDR2 sequences are SGHTA and FQGNSA. Unmatched junction bases numbered 15, after V lost 8 bases and J lost 4 bases. The CDR3 has 16 residues. The full variable domain, with the rest looked up from reference TRBV7-2 and TRBJ2-3, is GAGVSQSPSNKVTEKGKDVELRCDPISGHTALYWYRQSLGQGLEFLIYFQGNSAPDKSGLPSDRFSAERTGGSVSTLTIQRTQQEDSAVYLCASHIPTGGLPDTQYFGPGTRLTVL.

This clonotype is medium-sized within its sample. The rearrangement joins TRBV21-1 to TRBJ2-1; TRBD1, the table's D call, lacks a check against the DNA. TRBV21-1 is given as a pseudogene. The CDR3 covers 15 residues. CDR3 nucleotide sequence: TGTGCCAGCCCCGATGGCACAGGAGACTTGGGTGAGCAGTTCTTC. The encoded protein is CASPDGTGDLGEQFF.

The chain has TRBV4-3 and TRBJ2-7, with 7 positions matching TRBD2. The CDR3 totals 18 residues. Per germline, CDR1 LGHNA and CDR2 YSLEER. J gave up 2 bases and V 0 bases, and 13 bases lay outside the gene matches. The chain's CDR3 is CASSQDLSSGLYTYEQYF. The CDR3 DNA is TGCGCCAGCAGCCAAGATTTGTCTAGCGGACTTTACACCTACGAGCAGTACTTC.

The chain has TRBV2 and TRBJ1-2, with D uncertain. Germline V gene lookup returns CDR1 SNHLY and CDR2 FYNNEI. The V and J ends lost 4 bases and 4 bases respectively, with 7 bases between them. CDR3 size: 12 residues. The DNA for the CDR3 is TGTGCCAGCAGTGTCGGGAGCTATGGCTACACCTTC. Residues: CASSVGSYGYTF.

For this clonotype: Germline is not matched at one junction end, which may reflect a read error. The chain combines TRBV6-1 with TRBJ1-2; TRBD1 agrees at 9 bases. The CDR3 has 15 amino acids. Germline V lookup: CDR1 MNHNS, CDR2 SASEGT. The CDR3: CASSVPGTGNCGYTF. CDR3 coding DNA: TGTGCCAGCAGTGTCCCCGGGACAGGGAACTGTGGCTACACCTTC.

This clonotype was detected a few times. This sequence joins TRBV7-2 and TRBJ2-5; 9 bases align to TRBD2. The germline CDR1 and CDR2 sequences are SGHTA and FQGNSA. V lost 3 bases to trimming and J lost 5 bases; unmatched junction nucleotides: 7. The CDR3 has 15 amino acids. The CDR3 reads CASSFSSGRGETQYF. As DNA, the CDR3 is TGTGCCAGCAGCTTTAGTAGCGGGAGAGGGGAGACCCAGTACTTC.

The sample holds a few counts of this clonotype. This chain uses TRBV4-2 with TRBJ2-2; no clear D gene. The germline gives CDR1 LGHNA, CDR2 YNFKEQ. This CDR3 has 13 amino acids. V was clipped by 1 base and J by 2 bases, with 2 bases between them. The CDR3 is CASSQGNTGELFF. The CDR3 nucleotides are TGTGCCAGCAGCCAAGGAAACACCGGGGAGCTGTTTTTT.

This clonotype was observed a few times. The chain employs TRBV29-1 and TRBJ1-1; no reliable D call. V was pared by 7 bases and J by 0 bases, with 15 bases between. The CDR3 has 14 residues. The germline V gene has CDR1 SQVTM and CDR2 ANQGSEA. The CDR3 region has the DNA TGCAGCGCCCGACAAGGTGCCATGAACACTGAAGCTTTCTTT. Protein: CSARQGAMNTEAFF.

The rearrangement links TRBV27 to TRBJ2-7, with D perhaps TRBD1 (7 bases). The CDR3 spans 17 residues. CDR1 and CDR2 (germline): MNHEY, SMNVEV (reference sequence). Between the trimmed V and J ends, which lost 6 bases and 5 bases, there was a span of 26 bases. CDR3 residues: CASRDRVGGGSRNEQYF. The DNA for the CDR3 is TGTGCCAGCAGAGACAGGGTTGGAGGAGGGAGTAGGAACGAGCAGTACTTC.

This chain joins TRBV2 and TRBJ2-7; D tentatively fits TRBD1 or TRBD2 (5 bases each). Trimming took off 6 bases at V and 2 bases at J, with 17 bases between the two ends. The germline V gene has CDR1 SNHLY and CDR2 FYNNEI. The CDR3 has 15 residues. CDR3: CASRGPLATTYEQYF. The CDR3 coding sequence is TGTGCCAGCAGGGGACCACTCGCGACAACCTACGAGCAGTACTTC.

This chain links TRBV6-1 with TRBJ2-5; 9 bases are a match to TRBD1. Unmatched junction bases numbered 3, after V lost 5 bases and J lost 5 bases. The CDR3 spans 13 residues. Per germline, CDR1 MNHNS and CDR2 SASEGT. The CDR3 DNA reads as TGTGCCAGCAGTTACAGGGGGCAGGAGACCCAGTACTTC. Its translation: CASSYRGQETQYF.

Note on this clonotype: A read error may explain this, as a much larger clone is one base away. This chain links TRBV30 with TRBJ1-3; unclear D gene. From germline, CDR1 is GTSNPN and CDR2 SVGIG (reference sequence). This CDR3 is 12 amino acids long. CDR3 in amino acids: CAWISSGNTINF. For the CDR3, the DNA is TGTGCCTGGATAAGTTCCGGAAACACCATAAATTTT.

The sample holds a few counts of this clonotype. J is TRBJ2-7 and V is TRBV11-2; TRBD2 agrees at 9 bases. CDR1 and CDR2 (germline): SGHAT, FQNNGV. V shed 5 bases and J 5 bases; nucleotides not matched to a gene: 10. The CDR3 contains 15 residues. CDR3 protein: CASSPVGLAGDEQYF. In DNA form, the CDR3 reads TGTGCCAGCAGCCCCGTGGGGTTAGCGGGGGACGAGCAGTACTTC.

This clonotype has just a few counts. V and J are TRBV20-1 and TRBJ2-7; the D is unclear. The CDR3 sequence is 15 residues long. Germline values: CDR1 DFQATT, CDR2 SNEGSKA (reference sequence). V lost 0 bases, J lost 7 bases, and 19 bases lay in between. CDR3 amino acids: CSARDGRPTEGEQYF. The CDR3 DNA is TGCAGTGCTAGAGATGGGCGCCCCACTGAAGGGGAGCAGTACTTC.

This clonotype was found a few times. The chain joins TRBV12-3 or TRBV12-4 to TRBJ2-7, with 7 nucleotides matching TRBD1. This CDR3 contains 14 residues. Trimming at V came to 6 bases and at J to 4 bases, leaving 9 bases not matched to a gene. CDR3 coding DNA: TGTGCCAGCAGCTTGAGCCAGGGGGTATACGAGCAGTACTTC. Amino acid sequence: CASSLSQGVYEQYF.